These 8 T cell receptor beta chains were sequenced from one sample in a study of shared clonotypes between healthy human individuals. The table came from immunoSEQ multiplex PCR; TCRdb's copy has only in-frame clones and leaves some out. The data contain under 600,000 clones, around 78% of them seen just once; the ten biggest clones take up 12%. The sequenced sample was PBMCs. These receptors originate from a woman aged 40 to 50 in good health. Some clones in this sample may be carry-over from other donors' samples.

V gene TRBV13 combines with J gene TRBJ2-7; TRBD2 agrees at 12 bases. CDR3 size: 18 residues. Unmatched junction bases numbered 10, after V lost 2 bases and J lost 2 bases. CDR1 and CDR2 from the germline V gene are PRHDT and FYEKMQ (reference sequence). CDR3 in DNA: TGTGCCAGCAGCTTATGGGCTAGCGGGAGGGCCCTAACCTACGAGCAGTACTTC. This codes for CASSLWASGRALTYEQYF.

This clone was observed once. This chain uses TRBV4-3 with TRBJ2-1; the D call may be TRBD1 or TRBD2 (5 bases each). This CDR3 region has 13 residues. V was clipped by 1 base and J by 5 bases, with 6 bases between them. Germline CDR1 reads LGHNA; CDR2 reads YSLEER. The CDR3 bases are TGCGCCAGCAGCCAAGGGGGACACAATGAGCAGTTCTTC. Protein: CASSQGGHNEQFF.

The rearrangement uses TRBV7-9 and TRBJ1-4, with D perhaps matching TRBD1 (5 bases). CDR1 is SEHNR, CDR2 FQNEAQ, per germline (reference sequence). The CDR3 is 13 residues long. V dropped 1 base and J dropped 7 bases, with 7 bases sitting between them. CDR3 sequence: CASSLGRAEKLFF. The CDR3, as DNA: TGTGCCAGCAGCTTAGGCAGGGCTGAAAAACTGTTTTTT.

With regard to this clone: Given a much more abundant clone one base away, this may be a read error. V gene TRBV29-1 combines with J gene TRBJ2-5; 7 bases line up with TRBD1. Germline assignment: CDR1 SQVTM and CDR2 ANQGSEA. The CDR3 covers 12 residues. The CDR3 loop reads CSAEKGAETQYF. CDR3 nucleotides: TGCAGCGCTGAAAAGGGGGCAGAGACCCAGTACTTC.

With regard to this clone: The same CDR3 is also encoded by other DNA sequences in this sample. The CDR3 spells CASSPVNTEAFF. The CDR3, as DNA: TGTGCCAGCAGTCCGGTGAACACTGAAGCTTTCTTT. The J gene is TRBJ1-1, the V gene TRBV28, with D uncertain. Trimming pared 5 bases from V and 0 bases from J, leaving 4 bases between. Germline assignment: CDR1 MDHEN and CDR2 SYDVKM. CDR3 length: 12 residues.

The chain is built from TRBV28 and TRBJ2-7; unclear D gene. Germline CDR1 and CDR2: MDHEN and SYDVKM. CDR3 size: 11 residues. Trimming cost V 11 bases and J 7 bases, with 15 bases left between them. The CDR3 loop reads CAAVNYKEQYF. DNA for the CDR3: TGTGCCGCGGTAAATTACAAGGAGCAGTACTTC.

CDR3: CSASTTGYEQFF. In nucleotides, the CDR3 is TGCAGCGCCTCCACCACTGGATATGAGCAGTTCTTC. The genes are TRBV29-1 and TRBJ2-1; D gene unclear. Per the germline V gene, CDR1 is SQVTM and CDR2 is ANQGSEA. CDR3 length: 12 residues. V lost 7 bases and J 8 bases, leaving 15 bases between the germline ends.

V and J are TRBV30 and TRBJ1-2; 8 bases align to TRBD1. The germline V gene encodes CDR1 GTSNPN and CDR2 SVGIG (reference sequence). With 3 bases clipped from V and 6 bases from J, the junction kept 3 bases outside the gene matches. The CDR3 totals 12 residues. CDR3: CAWSQGAHGYTF. The CDR3 DNA follows: TGTGCCTGGAGCCAGGGGGCCCATGGCTACACCTTC.